The 20 T cell receptor beta chains listed next were all sequenced from one sample in a study of T cell responses to AZD1222 COVID-19 vaccine (dated by TCRdb to about 2021). The time point label, as the study defines it: baseline before first vaccination. Library preparation used the immunoSEQ multiplex PCR assay. TCRdb took this table from immuneACCESS and kept in-frame rearrangements with V and J called. Such tables lack part of the clones; where checked against another copy, unresolved V genes explain under half of the gap, and the rest is unexplained. For this sample there are some 97,000 clones; 88% appear just once. Together, the top ten hold about 1.8% of the sample. The material sequenced was peripheral blood, taken on day 0 of AZD1222 vaccination. These receptors all come from an adult in good health.

The chain employs TRBV11-2 and TRBJ2-2, with 15 bases aligning to TRBD2. V was clipped by 5 bases and J by 6 bases; unmatched bases: 10. Germline V gene data show CDR1 as SGHAT and CDR2 as FQNNGV. The CDR3 runs to 18 residues. Here the CDR3 reads CASSQRTSGRDLPGELFF. The CDR3 DNA follows: TGTGCCAGCAGCCAAAGGACTAGCGGGAGGGATCTCCCCGGGGAGCTGTTTTTT. The entire variable domain, with the rest obtained from reference TRBV11-2 and TRBJ2-2, is as follows: EAGVAQSPRYKIIEKRQSVAFWCNPISGHATLYWYQQILGQGPKLLIQFQNNGVVDDSQLPKDRFSAERLKGVDSTLKIQPAKLEDSAVYLCASSQRTSGRDLPGELFFGEGSRLTVL.

The chain is built from TRBV9 and TRBJ2-1; 8 bases match TRBD2. Germline V gene sequence: CDR1 SGDLS, CDR2 YYNGEE. V was clipped by 3 bases and J by 2 bases; unmatched bases: 7. This CDR3 region has 16 residues. Written as DNA, the CDR3 is TGTGCCAGCAGCGCGGGGGGGGCCCCTGCCTACAATGAGCAGTTCTTC. This translates into CASSAGGAPAYNEQFF.

The CDR3 DNA reads TGTGCCAGCAGCCCCGGACTAGCGGGAGGCAAAGATACGCAGTATTTT. Residues: CASSPGLAGGKDTQYF. The gene calls are TRBV5-4 and TRBJ2-3; 14 bases are a match to TRBD2. CDR1 is SGHNT and CDR2 is YYREEE in the germline V gene (reference sequence). The CDR3 extends over 16 amino acids. J gave up 5 bases and V 4 bases, and 6 bases lay outside the gene matches. Drawing the rest from reference TRBV5-4 and TRBJ2-3, the complete variable domain is ETGVTQSPTHLIKTRGQQVTLRCSSQSGHNTVSWYQQALGQGPQFIFQYYREEENGRGNFPPRFSGLQFPNYSSELNVNALELDDSALYLCASSPGLAGGKDTQYFGPGTRLTVL.

Only a few counts were recorded for this clone. CDR3 protein: CASSGGAGGEQYF. The CDR3 DNA reads as TGTGCCAGCAGTGGGGGGGCCGGGGGAGAGCAGTACTTC. V and J are TRBV2 and TRBJ2-7; D assignment may be TRBD1 or TRBD2 (6 bases each). Trimming removed 4 bases from V and 7 bases from J, with 14 bases in between. Germline-derived CDR1 and CDR2 are SNHLY and FYNNEI. CDR3 length equals 13 residues.

J is TRBJ1-6 and V is TRBV2, with 7 positions matching TRBD1. The length of the CDR3 is 14 residues. The germline gives CDR1 SNHLY, CDR2 FYNNEI. The J segment lost 10 bases and the V segment lost 3 bases, leaving 6 bases of the junction unmatched. The CDR3 sequence is CASSDSGGGSPLHF. Here the CDR3 DNA reads TGTGCCAGCAGTGACTCAGGGGGAGGATCACCCCTCCACTTT.

The J gene is TRBJ2-7, the V gene TRBV30, with a possible D match to TRBD2 (5 bases). From germline, CDR1 is GTSNPN and CDR2 SVGIG (reference sequence). The V end lost 0 bases, the J end lost 0 bases, and 15 bases lay between the germline ends. CDR3 length: 16 amino acids. The CDR3 loop is CAWSVYERRSSYEQYF. CDR3 DNA sequence: TGTGCCTGGAGTGTATACGAACGGAGGAGCTCCTACGAGCAGTACTTC.

The chain joins TRBV11-3 to TRBJ2-2; weak D call: TRBD2 (5 bases). This CDR3 spans 14 amino acids. V lost 4 bases and J lost 6, with 12 bases in between. Germline V gives CDR1 SGHNT, CDR2 YENEEA. CDR3: CASSSLATPGELFF. The CDR3 coding sequence is TGTGCCAGCAGCTCGCTAGCCACCCCCGGGGAGCTGTTTTTT.

The chain recombines TRBV9 with TRBJ2-1; TRBD2 agrees at 8 bases. The trim removed 1 base at V and 6 bases at J, leaving 15 bases unmatched. Per germline, CDR1 SGDLS and CDR2 YYNGEE. The CDR3 extends over 18 amino acids. The CDR3 region has the DNA TGTGCCAGCAGCGTAACCCCGGGTAGCGGGAAAGGCCCCAATGAGCAGTTCTTC. It is translated as CASSVTPGSGKGPNEQFF.

The rearrangement joins TRBV27 to TRBJ2-5, with 11 bases fitting TRBD2. Germline loops: CDR1 MNHEY, CDR2 SMNVEV (reference sequence). The CDR3 totals 14 residues. With V trimmed by 6 bases and J by 5 bases, 5 bases remained unmatched. CDR3 bases: TGTGCCAGCAGGCATACTAGCGGGAGTGAGACCCAGTACTTC. This codes for CASRHTSGSETQYF.

This clone was detected once. The V gene is TRBV7-2, the J gene TRBJ2-1; TRBD2 matches 15 bases. Unmatched junction bases numbered 9, after V lost 6 bases and J lost 0 bases. This CDR3 spans 19 amino acids. The germline CDR1 and CDR2 sequences are SGHTA and FQGNSA. The CDR3 spells CASSSRTSGRVSSYNEQFF. The CDR3 DNA reads as TGTGCCAGCAGTTCCCGGACTAGCGGGAGGGTGAGCTCCTACAATGAGCAGTTCTTC. The whole variable domain, filled in from reference TRBV7-2 and TRBJ2-1, reads GAGVSQSPSNKVTEKGKDVELRCDPISGHTALYWYRQSLGQGLEFLIYFQGNSAPDKSGLPSDRFSAERTGGSVSTLTIQRTQQEDSAVYLCASSSRTSGRVSSYNEQFFGPGTRLTVL.

The CDR3 protein is CASSQFPGDYGYTF. In DNA form, the CDR3 reads TGTGCCAGCAGCCAATTTCCAGGGGACTATGGCTACACCTTC. The chain uses TRBV27 and TRBJ1-2, with D maybe TRBD1 (6 bases). V lost 6 bases to trimming and J lost 3 bases, with 14 bases between them. The germline gives CDR1 MNHEY, CDR2 SMNVEV (reference sequence). The CDR3 is 14 amino acids.

The chain combines TRBV18 with TRBJ1-1; D is unresolved. The ends were cut back, 0 bases at V and 4 bases at J, with 9 bases in the middle. The germline CDR1 and CDR2 sequences are KGHSH and LQKENI. CDR3 length: 14 residues. CDR3 sequence: CASSPPGDGTEAFF. Here the CDR3 DNA reads TGTGCCAGCTCACCACCCGGAGATGGCACTGAAGCTTTCTTT.

The rearrangement joins TRBV5-1 to TRBJ1-6, with no clear D. Per the germline V gene, CDR1 is SGHRS and CDR2 is YFSETQ. This CDR3 is built from 15 residues. V was pared by 0 bases and J by 7 bases, with 11 bases between. For the CDR3, the DNA is TGCGCCAGCAGCTTGGGGCGTTTGGGAAATTCACCCCTCCACTTT. Translated: CASSLGRLGNSPLHF. The variable domain in full, completed from reference TRBV5-1 and TRBJ1-6, reads KAGVTQTPRYLIKTRGQQVTLSCSPISGHRSVSWYQQTPGQGLQFLFEYFSETQRNKGNFPGRFSGRQFSNSRSEMNVSTLELGDSALYLCASSLGRLGNSPLHFGNGTRLTVT.

The V gene is TRBV3-1 (or the pseudogene TRBV3-2), the J gene TRBJ1-4; 9 bases match TRBD1. The CDR3 runs 14 residues. The germline V gene has CDR1 LGHDT and CDR2 YNNKEL (reference sequence). Losses at the gene ends were 4 bases for V and 8 bases for J; bases not matched to a gene: 5. This CDR3 is CASSPGQGDEKLFF. CDR3 bases: TGTGCCAGCAGCCCGGGACAGGGAGACGAAAAACTGTTTTTT.

This clone was observed a single time. The CDR3 sequence is CASSQDMGVTGELFF. The CDR3 nucleotides are TGTGCCAGCAGCCAGGACATGGGAGTTACCGGGGAGCTGTTTTTT. The gene calls are TRBV27 and TRBJ2-2; D may match TRBD1 or TRBD2 (5 bases each). The CDR3 has 15 amino acids. The V end was cut by 6 bases, the J end by 5 bases, with 16 bases between. The germline CDR1 and CDR2 sequences are MNHEY and SMNVEV (reference sequence).

This clone has only a few counts. The V and J genes are TRBV7-9 and TRBJ2-2, with a weak D call TRBD2 (6 bases). V dropped 5 bases and J dropped 0 bases, with 10 bases sitting between them. Germline loops: CDR1 SEHNR, CDR2 FQNEAQ (reference sequence). The CDR3 covers 15 residues. In DNA, the CDR3 is TGTGCCAGCAGCCACCGGGACTCGAACACCGGGGAGCTGTTTTTT. Translated: CASSHRDSNTGELFF.

The V call is TRBV6-2 or TRBV6-3, the J call TRBJ1-5, with D possibly being TRBD1 (5 bases). CDR1 MNHEY and CDR2 SVGEGT come from the germline V gene. This CDR3 has 15 amino acids. Trimming shortened V by 2 bases and J by 4 bases, and 12 bases separated the two germline ends. The CDR3 DNA is TGTGCCAGCAGTTACCCTCCCGGGGGGAATCAGCCCCAGCATTTT. Encoded protein: CASSYPPGGNQPQHF.

V and J are TRBV30 and TRBJ1-2; D gene ambiguous. There are 15 residues in the CDR3. V lost 0 bases, J lost 0 bases, and 11 bases lay in between. The germline V gene encodes CDR1 GTSNPN and CDR2 SVGIG (reference sequence). DNA of the CDR3: TGTGCCTGGAGTGTTGGTACAGCAGCTAACTATGGCTACACCTTC. It is translated as CAWSVGTAANYGYTF.

The V gene is TRBV5-1, the J gene TRBJ2-6; possibly TRBD1 for D (6 bases). This CDR3 region has 15 residues. V lost 4 bases and J 2 bases, leaving 10 bases between the germline ends. CDR1 and CDR2 from the germline V gene are SGHRS and YFSETQ. The CDR3: CASSVQGAGANVLTF. The DNA for the CDR3 is TGCGCCAGCAGCGTACAGGGTGCTGGGGCCAACGTCCTGACTTTC.

There are a few counts of this clone. The chain couples TRBV3-1 (or the pseudogene TRBV3-2) to TRBJ2-1; TRBD2 matches at 13 bases. The CDR3 contains 14 residues. The V gene's germline CDR1 is LGHDT and CDR2 YNNKEL (reference sequence). Germline trimming cut 0 bases from V and 14 bases from J; bases unmatched to any gene: 4. This chain's CDR3 is CASSQEGLAGSKFF. CDR3 sequence (DNA): TGTGCCAGCAGCCAAGAGGGACTAGCGGGGAGCAAGTTCTTC.